These 25 T cell receptor beta chains originate from one sample sequenced in a study of identical twins. TCRdb redid the calling of the 5' RACE reads with MiXCR, one entry per CDR3 protein. Of 700,000 or so distinct CDR3 sequences detected, approximately 9% appear once; the ten largest clones hold around 0.95%. The sample also formed part of further work on yellow fever vaccine responses in identical twins.

Sequences were obtained from PBMCs. These receptors all come from a woman younger than 30 in good health.

This clonotype was observed a few times. The V and J genes are TRBV5-1 and TRBJ1-2; D is unresolved. In germline, CDR1 is SGHRS, CDR2 YFSETQ. The CDR3 loop spans 12 amino acids. V dropped 4 bases and J dropped 8 bases, with 12 bases sitting between them. The CDR3 region is CASSESQGGYTF. CDR3 DNA sequence: TGCGCCAGCAGCGAATCTCAAGGAGGCTACACCTTC.

V is TRBV10-2 and J is TRBJ2-1; the match to TRBD2 covers 9 bases. The length of the CDR3 is 21 residues. J lost 8 bases, V lost 8 bases, and 31 bases had no gene match. Germline lookup yields CDR1 WSHSY and CDR2 SAAADI. CDR3 coding DNA: TGCGCCAGCTCGACCCCCCACAGGCGGGGGGGCCCTGGTGGCTCTTTCGATGAGCAGTTCTTC. This codes for CASSTPHRRGGPGGSFDEQFF.

This clonotype was observed a few times. This chain uses TRBV28 with TRBJ2-4, with 11 bases that match TRBD2. The CDR3 spans 17 residues. V shed 4 bases and J 6 bases; nucleotides not matched to a gene: 11. The V gene's germline CDR1 is MDHEN and CDR2 SYDVKM. The chain's CDR3 is CASSSLRLAGLGNIQYF. The DNA for the CDR3 is TGTGCCAGCAGTTCCCTTAGACTAGCGGGGTTGGGAAACATTCAGTACTTC.

This chain links TRBV20-1 with TRBJ2-7; possible D gene TRBD2, 7 bases. Per germline, CDR1 DFQATT and CDR2 SNEGSKA (reference sequence). This CDR3 has 16 residues. V dropped 3 bases and J dropped 1 base, with 19 bases sitting between them. The CDR3 protein is CSARGGGPRGSYEQYF. CDR3 bases: TGCAGTGCTAGGGGAGGGGGACCCCGGGGATCCTACGAGCAGTACTTC.

This clonotype was recorded a few times. V usage is TRBV7-9 and J usage is TRBJ2-2; D remains ambiguous. The CDR3 has 14 amino acids. Germline CDR1 SEHNR, CDR2 FQNEAQ (reference sequence). Trimming removed 4 bases at V and 7 bases at J, with 13 bases between. This CDR3 is CASSYGLIVGELFF. The DNA for the CDR3 is TGTGCCAGCAGCTACGGTTTGATTGTCGGGGAGCTGTTTTTT.

The chain uses TRBV6-2 or TRBV6-3 and TRBJ2-1; a weak D match, TRBD1 (6 bases). This CDR3 comprises 14 residues. Germline CDR1 and CDR2: MNHEY and SVGEGT. V lost 6 bases and J lost 9, with 18 bases in between. CDR3 protein: CASSSSRGSGEQFF. The CDR3 nucleotides read TGTGCCAGCAGCAGCTCGAGGGGGTCCGGTGAGCAGTTCTTC.

This clonotype was counted ten times or more. The rearrangement uses TRBV20-1 and TRBJ2-3, with 11 bases aligning to TRBD2. The CDR3 contains 15 residues. After removal of 1 base from V and 0 bases from J, the junction contained 0 bases not matched to a gene. The germline V gene has CDR1 DFQATT and CDR2 SNEGSKA (reference sequence). For the CDR3, the DNA is TGCAGTGCTAGAGGACTAGCGGGGAGCACAGATACGCAGTATTTT. Translated, it gives CSARGLAGSTDTQYF.

This chain links TRBV12-5 with TRBJ2-6; D is unclear. The V end was cut by 5 bases, the J end by 1 base, with 3 bases between. Germline V gives CDR1 LGHNT, CDR2 FRNRAP. CDR3 length equals 13 residues. In nucleotides, the CDR3 is TGTGCTAGTGGTCTTTCTGGGGCCAACGTCCTGACTTTC. This codes for CASGLSGANVLTF.

This chain connects TRBV5-6 to TRBJ1-2; D not certain. CDR3 length: 12 amino acids. Trimming shortened V by 0 bases and J by 3 bases, and 3 bases separated the two germline ends. Germline V gene data show CDR1 as SGHDT and CDR2 as YYEEEE. CDR3 residues: CASSLDDYGYTF. The CDR3 DNA reads TGTGCCAGCAGCTTGGATGACTATGGCTACACCTTC.

Only a few counts were recorded for this clonotype. The CDR3 reads CASSQEGQGSYEQYF. CDR3 nucleotides: TGCGCCAGCAGCCAAGAGGGACAGGGTTCCTACGAGCAGTACTTC. J is TRBJ2-7 and V is TRBV4-3; 9 bases agree with TRBD1. The V gene end was trimmed by 0 bases and the J gene end by 1 base; junction bases not matched to a gene: 1. Germline CDR1 LGHNA, CDR2 YSLEER. The CDR3 has 15 residues.

This clonotype was found a few times. The chain is built from TRBV23-1 and TRBJ1-4, with no clear D. TRBV23-1 is noted as an ORF with a role that remains uncertain. V lost 7 bases to trimming and J lost 5 bases, with 8 bases between them. This CDR3 has 12 amino acids. CDR3 protein: CASMNRNEKLFF. The CDR3 coding sequence is TGCGCCAGCATGAACAGAAATGAAAAACTGTTTTTT.

In its sample, this clonotype was seen many times. This chain joins TRBV5-1 and TRBJ2-7, with D perhaps TRBD1 (6 bases). This CDR3 spans 14 amino acids. Germline V lookup: CDR1 SGHRS, CDR2 YFSETQ. Trimming removed 10 bases from V and 3 bases from J, with 20 bases in between. CDR3 bases: TGCGCCTCCGCCATCCAGGGGCCCGACTACGAGCAGTACTTC. It codes for CASAIQGPDYEQYF. Drawing the rest from reference TRBV5-1 and TRBJ2-7, the complete variable domain is KAGVTQTPRYLIKTRGQQVTLSCSPISGHRSVSWYQQTPGQGLQFLFEYFSETQRNKGNFPGRFSGRQFSNSRSEMNVSTLELGDSALYLCASAIQGPDYEQYFGPGTRLTVT.

In this sample, this clonotype turned up many times. The chain couples TRBV3-1 to TRBJ2-7, with 7 bases identical to TRBD1. CDR3 size: 14 residues. The V gene end was trimmed by 4 bases and the J gene end by 2 bases; junction bases not matched to a gene: 5. CDR1 and CDR2 (germline): LGHDT, YNNKEL (reference sequence). The CDR3 loop reads CASSLRGQTYEQYF. The CDR3 DNA reads as TGTGCCAGCAGCCTCCGGGGACAGACCTACGAGCAGTACTTC.

The J gene is TRBJ2-1, the V gene TRBV2; 8 bases are shared with TRBD2. Germline CDR1 reads SNHLY; CDR2 reads FYNNEI. Losses at the gene ends were 8 bases for V and 8 bases for J; bases not matched to a gene: 20. This CDR3 has 17 amino acids. The CDR3, as DNA: TGTGCCAGCTTCGGCGGGGGGACAACTTGGAACCCTGATGAGCAGTTCTTC. As protein: CASFGGGTTWNPDEQFF.

This chain connects TRBV6-2 or TRBV6-3 to TRBJ2-3; no definite D call. CDR1 MNHEY and CDR2 SVGEGT come from the germline V gene. The CDR3 consists of 14 residues. V was shortened by 2 bases and J by 2 bases, with 8 bases between the two germline ends. CDR3 in DNA: TGTGCCAGCAGTTACATCGGATTCACAGATACGCAGTATTTT. Its translation: CASSYIGFTDTQYF.

This clonotype was counted only a few times. This chain links TRBV15 with TRBJ2-7; D is possibly TRBD2 (5 bases). Germline V gene data show CDR1 as LNHNV and CDR2 as YYDKDF (reference sequence). Trimming removed 0 bases from V and 2 bases from J, with 14 bases in between. CDR3 length: 16 residues. The CDR3: CATSRDLPSGPYEQYF. CDR3 coding DNA: TGTGCCACCAGCAGAGATCTTCCCAGCGGTCCCTACGAGCAGTACTTC.

The CDR3 bases are TGCGCCAGCAGCCAGCAGCCCAGCACAGATACGCAGTATTTT. It codes for CASSQQPSTDTQYF. The chain employs TRBV4-1 and TRBJ2-3; D is undetermined. Deletions cut 3 bases from V and 0 bases from J, with 7 bases between. There are 14 residues in the CDR3. CDR1 and CDR2 (germline): MGHRA, YSYEKL.

There are many counts of this clonotype. This chain uses TRBV12-3 or TRBV12-4 with TRBJ2-1; D uncertain. This CDR3 has 13 residues. V gave up 3 bases and J gave up 6 bases, with 9 bases separating them. The CDR3 loop is CASSFSSANEQFF. The CDR3 DNA reads as TGTGCCAGCAGTTTCTCGTCTGCCAATGAGCAGTTCTTC.

This clonotype occurred a few times. The chain uses TRBV15 and TRBJ2-7, with D tentatively TRBD1 (6 bases). This CDR3 is built from 17 residues. CDR1 and CDR2 (germline): LNHNV, YYDKDF (reference sequence). V lost 2 bases and J 3 bases, leaving 20 bases between the germline ends. As DNA, the CDR3 is TGTGCCACCAGCAGATCATTACAGGGCAAGGATATCTACGAGCAGTACTTC. It yields the protein CATSRSLQGKDIYEQYF.

This clonotype was seen ten or more times. The chain carries TRBV12-3 or TRBV12-4 and TRBJ2-1; D is perhaps TRBD2 (7 bases). This CDR3 comprises 14 residues. Trimming took 5 bases from V and 7 from J, leaving 15 bases between them. The chain's CDR3 is CASSITGRANEQFF. The CDR3 bases are TGTGCCAGCAGTATTACAGGGAGGGCAAATGAGCAGTTCTTC.

The chain has TRBV7-2 and TRBJ2-2; no firm D call. Trimming stripped 5 bases from V and 6 bases from J, with 13 bases between. The germline gives CDR1 SGHTA, CDR2 FQGNSA. The CDR3 length is 14 residues. The CDR3 sequence is CASSPPSASGELFF. DNA for the CDR3: TGTGCCAGCAGCCCTCCGAGCGCCTCCGGGGAGCTGTTTTTT.

J is TRBJ1-2 and V is TRBV11-2, with D possibly being TRBD1 (6 bases). With 5 bases removed from V and 8 bases from J, the gap between germline ends came to 18 bases. The CDR3 spans 14 residues. Looked up from germline, CDR1 is SGHAT and CDR2 is FQNNGV. The CDR3 nucleotides are TGTGCCAGCAGCCCCGACAGCCAGGGGAGAGGCTACACCTTC. This sequence encodes CASSPDSQGRGYTF.

This clonotype was counted ten times or more. The V and J genes are TRBV12-3 or TRBV12-4 and TRBJ2-7; 9 bases line up with TRBD1. V dropped 6 bases and J dropped 0; count of bases not matched to a gene: 6. The CDR3 spans 15 residues. The CDR3 region has the DNA TGTGCCAGCAGCCCGGGGACAGGGAGCTCCTACGAGCAGTACTTC. Encoded protein: CASSPGTGSSYEQYF.

This clonotype was detected ten times or more. The chain couples TRBV3-1 to TRBJ2-2, with D hard to call. CDR1 is LGHDT, CDR2 YNNKEL, per germline (reference sequence). There are 16 residues in the CDR3. Deletions cut 0 bases from V and 6 bases from J, with 14 bases between. The CDR3 DNA sequence: TGTGCCAGCAGCCAAGATCTGAGTGCAAAGGCCGGGGAGCTGTTTTTT. Protein product: CASSQDLSAKAGELFF.

Here the CDR3 DNA reads TGCAGTGCCCCAGGGCCGGATTCCTACGAGCAGTACTTC. Residues: CSAPGPDSYEQYF. This rearrangement joins TRBV20-1 to TRBJ2-7; D possibly corresponds to TRBD1 (5 bases). Germline lookup yields CDR1 DFQATT and CDR2 SNEGSKA (reference sequence). Trimming stripped 6 bases from V and 1 base from J, with 13 bases between. The CDR3 is made up of 13 amino acids.